This T cell receptor (beta chain) was profiled in a study of response to subunit inactivated influenza vaccine. Study-wide points: The authors proposed limited new T cell recruitment per seasonal influenza vaccination.

TCRdb used MiXCR to reprocess the RT-PCR reads, holding one entry per CDR3 protein. The table shows about 300,000 distinct CDR3 sequences, with around 20% occurring only once. This clonotype has only a few counts. Its specificity is not known. The CDR3 runs to 13 residues. The germline CDR1 and CDR2 sequences are SGHRS and YFSETQ. V was cut by 0 bases and J by 6 bases, with 7 bases left in between. The sample in question was PBMCs from blood, obtained 21 months after vaccination. The chain has TRBV5-1 and TRBJ2-1, with D unresolved. This receptor was obtained from a man between 50 and 69 years old who received an inactivated influenza vaccine. The CDR3 nucleotides read TGCGCCAGCAGCTTGGCCCAGAGCAATGAGCAGTTCTTC. Translating gives CASSLAQSNEQFF. Full variable domain (outside the CDR3, taken from reference TRBV5-1 and TRBJ2-1): KAGVTQTPRYLIKTRGQQVTLSCSPISGHRSVSWYQQTPGQGLQFLFEYFSETQRNKGNFPGRFSGRQFSNSRSEMNVSTLELGDSALYLCASSLAQSNEQFFGPGTRLTVL.